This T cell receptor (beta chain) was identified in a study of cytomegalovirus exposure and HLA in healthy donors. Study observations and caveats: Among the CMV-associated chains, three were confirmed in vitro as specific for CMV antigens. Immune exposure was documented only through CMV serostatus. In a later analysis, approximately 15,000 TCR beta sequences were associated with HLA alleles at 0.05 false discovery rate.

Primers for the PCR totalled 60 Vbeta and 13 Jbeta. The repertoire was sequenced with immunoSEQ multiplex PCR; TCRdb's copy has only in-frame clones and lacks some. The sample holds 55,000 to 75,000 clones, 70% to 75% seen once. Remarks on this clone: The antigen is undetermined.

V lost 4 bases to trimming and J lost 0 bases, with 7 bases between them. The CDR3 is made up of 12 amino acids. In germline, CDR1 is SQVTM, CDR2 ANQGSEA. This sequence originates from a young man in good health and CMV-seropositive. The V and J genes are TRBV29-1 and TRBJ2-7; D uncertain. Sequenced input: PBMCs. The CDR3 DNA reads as TGCAGCGTTGTGTCGGGCTCCTACGAGCAGTACTTC. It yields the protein CSVVSGSYEQYF.